This is a list of T cell receptor beta chains from one sample in a study of blood T cell repertoires in COVID-19. This table comes from immunoSEQ multiplex PCR, and its TCRdb copy is limited to in-frame clones, with some not included. The data contain some 150,000 clones, approximately 85% of them singletons. The sample consisted of peripheral blood. All receptors derive from a woman aged 55-70 years with COVID-19, enrolled during active disease. Both conserved end residues are part of each CDR3. The D gene is left open where the match is weak. Clone size is stated in some rows and not others, as once, few, many or a class when expanded.

CDR3 DNA	CDR3 protein	clone size	V gene	J gene	D gene	CDR3 length
TGTGCCAGCAGAAAAAGCGGGGGCACAGATACGCAGTATTTT	CASRKSGGTDTQYF	.	TRBV6-5	TRBJ2-3	TRBD2	14
TGCGCCAGCAGCCAACGAAAACAGGGGGCACCGCGGGGTGATGAAAAACTGTTTTTT	CASSQRKQGAPRGDEKLFF	.	TRBV4-3	TRBJ1-4	TRBD1	19
TGTGCCAGCAGCTTGCCGACGGGACAGGGGATGGAGACCCAGTACTTC	CASSLPTGQGMETQYF	.	TRBV5-4	TRBJ2-5	TRBD1	16
TGTGCCACCAGGTTGACGGGCACTGAAGCTTTCTTT	CATRLTGTEAFF	.	TRBV2	TRBJ1-1	.	12
TGTGCCAGCCGCAGGACGACAGGGGGCAATTCACCCCTCCACTTT	CASRRTTGGNSPLHF	.	TRBV2	TRBJ1-6	TRBD1	15
TGTGCCAGCTCACCTGAGGACAGGATGAACACTGAAGCTTTCTTT	CASSPEDRMNTEAFF	once	TRBV18	TRBJ1-1	TRBD1	15
TGTGCCAGCAACGGGGGGGTCTACAATGAGCAGTTCTTC	CASNGGVYNEQFF	.	TRBV13	TRBJ2-1	TRBD2	13
TGCGCCAGCAGCCAGTGGGGGCGCGGGGCCAACGTCCTGACTTTC	CASSQWGRGANVLTF	.	TRBV4-3	TRBJ2-6	.	15
TGTGCCAGCAGCGACGGACTAGCGGGGGGGCTAGTAGATACGCAGTATTTT	CASSDGLAGGLVDTQYF	.	TRBV4-2	TRBJ2-3	TRBD2	17
TGTGCCAGCAGTTCAGGGGGTTCTGAAGCTTTCTTT	CASSSGGSEAFF	.	TRBV7-3	TRBJ1-1	TRBD1	12
TGTGCCAGCAGCCCTAGACAGGGGGACACTGAAGCTTTCTTT	CASSPRQGDTEAFF	.	TRBV7-8	TRBJ1-1	TRBD1	14
TGTGCCAGCAGCCTCGGACAGGGGGCCTTTTTGGGCTATGGCTACACCTTC	CASSLGQGAFLGYGYTF	once	TRBV7-8	TRBJ1-2	TRBD1	17
TGCGCCAGCAGCTTTCCCAGGGAAGTAACTGAAGCTTTCTTT	CASSFPREVTEAFF	.	TRBV5-1	TRBJ1-1	.	14